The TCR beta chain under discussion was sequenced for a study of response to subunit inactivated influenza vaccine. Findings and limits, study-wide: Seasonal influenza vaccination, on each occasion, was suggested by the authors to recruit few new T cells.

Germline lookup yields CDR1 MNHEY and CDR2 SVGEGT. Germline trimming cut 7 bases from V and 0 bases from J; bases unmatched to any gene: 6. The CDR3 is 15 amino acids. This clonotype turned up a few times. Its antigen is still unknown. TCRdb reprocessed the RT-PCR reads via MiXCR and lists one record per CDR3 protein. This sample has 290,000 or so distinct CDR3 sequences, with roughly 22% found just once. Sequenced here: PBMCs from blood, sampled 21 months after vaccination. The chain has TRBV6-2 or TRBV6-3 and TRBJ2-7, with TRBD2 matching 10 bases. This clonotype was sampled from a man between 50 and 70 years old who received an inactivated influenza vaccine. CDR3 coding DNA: TGTGCCAGCAACCCTTCTAGCGGGGGCTCCTACGAGCAGTACTTC. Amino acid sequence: CASNPSSGGSYEQYF.